This record concerns one T cell receptor beta chain sequence. The repertoire was sequenced with immunoSEQ multiplex PCR; TCRdb's copy has only in-frame clones and lacks some. The table shows 110,000 to 150,000 clones, with 70% to 80% occurring only once. This record belongs to a study of cytotoxic CD8 clonotypes in ibrutinib-treated CLL. V was pared by 5 bases and J by 7 bases, with 11 bases between. There are 12 residues in the CDR3. Germline values: CDR1 SNHLY, CDR2 FYNNEI. The TCR originated in a human donor with chronic lymphocytic leukemia. J is TRBJ1-1 and V is TRBV2; D is uncertain. The sample in question was PBMCs, obtained after 12 months of ibrutinib treatment. DNA for the CDR3: TGTGCCAGCAGTCTAGACCGGTTTGAAGCTTTCTTT. Amino acids: CASSLDRFEAFF.